This T cell receptor beta chain was sequenced for a study of T cells in Graves' hyperthyroidism and ophthalmopathy. Germline CDR1 is MNHNS and CDR2 is SASEGT. The CDR3 covers 14 residues. The V end lost 3 bases, the J end lost 3 bases, and 11 bases lay between the germline ends. Exclusion of patients followed from uncontrolled infection, other autoimmune disease, pregnancy or lactation. Clinical symptoms, serum thyroxine, TRAb, thyroid ultrasound and orbital computed tomography established diagnosis. The source material, RNA transcripts, was used to amplify TCR beta CDR3 regions. The HTBI primer set was used in a first-round RT-PCR of the TCR CDR3. A single record per CDR3 protein comes from TCRdb applying MiXCR to the multiplex PCR reads. The sample holds around 420,000 distinct CDR3 sequences; 15% to 18% are singletons and the top ten take around 14%.

The source of this sequence is a woman aged 18-35 years with Graves' hyperthyroidism. The source material was blood. This rearrangement joins TRBV6-1 to TRBJ1-2; D unresolved. The CDR3 here is CASSESSKDYGYTF. The CDR3 nucleotides read TGTGCCAGCAGTGAGAGTAGCAAGGACTATGGCTACACCTTC.